These 7 T cell receptor beta chains share one sample of origin, sequenced in a study of patients and donors after allogeneic stem cell transplantation. In TCRdb, the RT-PCR reads were re-called with MiXCR into one record per CDR3 protein. The table records fewer than 10,000 distinct CDR3 sequences, about 4% of them present only once. Sample: blood, either unsorted or a sorted T cell fraction (not recorded which). All receptors derive from a human donor who was either an allogeneic HSCT recipient or a stem cell or donor lymphocyte infusion donor (not recorded which). It is not recorded whose cells these are; they may come from a transplant donor.

In its sample, this clonotype was seen many times. The DNA for the CDR3 is TGTGCCAGCAGCCAAGAAACAGTCTCTGGAAACACCATATATTTT. Translated, it gives CASSQETVSGNTIYF. The genes are TRBV3-2 and TRBJ1-3. TRBV3-2 is a pseudogene segment. The CDR3 length is 15 residues.

This clonotype is medium-sized within its sample. The chain has TRBV12-3 or TRBV12-4 and TRBJ1-1; D is perhaps TRBD1 (5 bases). The V and J ends lost 5 bases and 1 base respectively, with 11 bases between them. The CDR3 consists of 14 residues. This chain's CDR3 is CASSPQGQNTEAFF. The CDR3 DNA is TGTGCCAGCAGTCCCCAGGGTCAGAACACTGAAGCTTTCTTT.

This clonotype was counted many times. The CDR3 DNA is TGTGCCAGCAGTGAGGGGGCCCTTGCCTACAATGAGCAGTTCTTC. This gives the protein CASSEGALAYNEQFF. The genes are TRBV25-1 and TRBJ2-1, with a tentative D call TRBD1 (6 bases). The germline CDR1 and CDR2 sequences are MGHDK and SYGVNS. V was pared by 3 bases and J by 2 bases, with 11 bases between. The CDR3 loop spans 15 amino acids.

The chain recombines TRBV6-5 with TRBJ1-2; the match to TRBD1 covers 7 bases. CDR3 length equals 15 residues. J lost 3 bases, V lost 4 bases, and 8 bases had no gene match. Germline V CDR1 and CDR2: MNHEY, SVGAGI. CDR3 bases: TGTGCCAGCAGTTCCTGGACAGGAGGGGACTATGGCTACACCTTC. Translation: CASSSWTGGDYGYTF.

This clonotype occurred many times. V is TRBV3-1 and J is TRBJ2-2, with D perhaps matching TRBD2 (5 bases). Trimming took off 3 bases at V and 7 bases at J, with 15 bases between the two ends. The CDR3 length is 15 residues. Germline V lookup: CDR1 LGHDT, CDR2 YNNKEL (reference sequence). As DNA, the CDR3 is TGTGCCAGCAGCCACGGGATCTTCGGTTACGGGGAGCTGTTTTTT. Translation gives CASSHGIFGYGELFF.

This clonotype was seen many times. The gene calls are TRBV7-6 and TRBJ1-1; 8 bases match TRBD1. CDR1 is SGHVS and CDR2 is FNYEAQ in the germline V gene. The CDR3 sequence is 16 residues long. V gave up 2 bases and J gave up 0 bases; unmatched junction bases: 5. The DNA of the CDR3 is TGTGCCAGCAGCTTATATCCAGGGGGCATGAACACTGAAGCTTTCTTT. Protein: CASSLYPGGMNTEAFF.

This clonotype was counted ten times or more. This chain connects TRBV27 to TRBJ2-7, with D hard to call. Trimming pared 6 bases from V and 2 bases from J, leaving 14 bases between. The CDR3 has 14 residues. Germline-derived CDR1 and CDR2 are MNHEY and SMNVEV (reference sequence). Here the CDR3 DNA reads TGTGCCAGCAGCAGGCAACAAACTCCCTACGAGCAGTACTTC. Residues: CASSRQQTPYEQYF.